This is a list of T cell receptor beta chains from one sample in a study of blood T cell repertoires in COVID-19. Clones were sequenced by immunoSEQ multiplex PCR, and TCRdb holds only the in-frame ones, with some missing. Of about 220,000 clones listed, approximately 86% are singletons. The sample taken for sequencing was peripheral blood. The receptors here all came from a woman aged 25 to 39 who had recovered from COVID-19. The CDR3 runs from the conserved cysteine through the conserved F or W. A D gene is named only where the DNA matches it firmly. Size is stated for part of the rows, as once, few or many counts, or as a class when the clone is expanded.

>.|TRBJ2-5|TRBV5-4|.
CASSLEHSQETQYF
TGTGCCAGCAGCTTGGAACACAGTCAAGAGACCCAGTACTTC
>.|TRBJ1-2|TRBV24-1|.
CATSGAPNYGYTF
TGTGCCACCAGTGGGGCCCCTAACTATGGCTACACCTTC
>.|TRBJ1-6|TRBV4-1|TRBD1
CASSQGPGTGNSPLHF
TGCGCCAGCAGCCAGGGACCCGGGACAGGGAATTCACCCCTCCACTTT
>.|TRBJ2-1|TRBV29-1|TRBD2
CSVYRTSGYEQFF
TGCAGCGTTTATCGGACTAGTGGGTATGAGCAGTTCTTC
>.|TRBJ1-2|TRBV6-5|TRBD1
CASRQRTGRDYGYTF
TGTGCCAGCAGACAAAGGACAGGGCGGGACTATGGCTACACCTTC
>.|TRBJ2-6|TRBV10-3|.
CAISRGTDHVLTF
TGTGCCATCAGTAGGGGGACGGATCACGTCCTGACTTTC
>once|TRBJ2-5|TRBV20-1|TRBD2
CSASGTSGGLETQYF
TGCAGTGCTAGTGGGACTAGCGGGGGATTGGAGACCCAGTACTTC
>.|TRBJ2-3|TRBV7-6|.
CASGLGTASTDTQYF
TGTGCCAGCGGGTTAGGAACAGCTAGCACAGATACGCAGTATTTT
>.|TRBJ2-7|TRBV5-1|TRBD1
CASSFHGTGDNEQYF
TGCGCCAGCAGCTTCCACGGGACAGGGGATAACGAGCAGTACTTC
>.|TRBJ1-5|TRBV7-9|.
CASSLALGVGGNQPQHF
TGTGCCAGCAGCTTAGCGTTAGGGGTTGGGGGCAATCAGCCCCAGCATTTT
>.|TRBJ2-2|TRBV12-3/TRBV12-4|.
CASSLVSSGELFF
TGTGCCAGCAGTTTGGTTAGTTCCGGGGAGCTGTTTTTT
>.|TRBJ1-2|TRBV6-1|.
CASSDWTDTYIYGYTF
TGTGCCAGCAGTGATTGGACAGACACTTATATCTATGGCTACACCTTC
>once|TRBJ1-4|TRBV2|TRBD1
CASSDLLRDRAEKLFF
TGTGCCAGCAGTGACCTCCTACGGGACAGGGCGGAAAAACTGTTTTTT
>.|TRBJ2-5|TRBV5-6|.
CASSLDRGGLETQYF
TGTGCCAGCAGCTTGGACAGGGGAGGTTTGGAGACCCAGTACTTC
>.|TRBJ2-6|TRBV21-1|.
CASSNPGQGPLSACSGANVLTF
TGTGCCAGCAGCAACCCGGGACAGGGGCCTCTATCTGCCTGCTCTGGGGCCAACGTCCTGACTTTC
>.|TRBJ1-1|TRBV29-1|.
CSVGRGFEAFF
TGCAGCGTTGGTCGGGGTTTCGAAGCTTTCTTT
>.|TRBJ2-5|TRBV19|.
CASSSTSQETQYF
TGTGCCAGTAGCTCGACTAGCCAAGAGACCCAGTACTTC
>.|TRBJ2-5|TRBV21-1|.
CASSKAWTGQETQYF
TGTGCCAGCAGCAAAGCATGGACAGGCCAAGAGACCCAGTACTTC
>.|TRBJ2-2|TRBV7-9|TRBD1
CASSLFEGGARTGELFF
TGTGCCAGCAGCTTATTCGAAGGGGGCGCACGGACCGGGGAGCTGTTTTTT
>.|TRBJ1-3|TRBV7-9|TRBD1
CASSSPRDSAGNTIYF
TGTGCCAGCAGCTCCCCCCGGGACAGCGCTGGAAACACCATATATTTT
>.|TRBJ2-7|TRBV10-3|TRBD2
CATRGDSGVEQYF
TGTGCCACCCGGGGGGATAGCGGGGTCGAGCAGTACTTC
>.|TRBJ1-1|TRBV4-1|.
CASSHVQGNTEAFF
TGCGCCAGCAGCCACGTACAGGGGAACACTGAAGCTTTCTTT
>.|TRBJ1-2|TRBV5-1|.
CASSFTQSNYGYTF
TGCGCCAGCAGCTTTACACAGAGTAACTATGGCTACACCTTC
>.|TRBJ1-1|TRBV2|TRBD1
CASREQGVGLNTEAFF
TGTGCCAGCAGGGAACAGGGGGTTGGCTTAAACACTGAAGCTTTCTTT
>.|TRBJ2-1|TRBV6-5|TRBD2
CASRLAGGPYNEQFF
TGTGCCAGCAGACTAGCGGGGGGTCCGTACAATGAGCAGTTCTTC
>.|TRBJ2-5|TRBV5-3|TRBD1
CARSGTGGQETQYF
TGTGCCAGAAGCGGGACAGGGGGCCAAGAGACCCAGTACTTC